Following are 15 T cell receptor beta chains from one sample sequenced in a study of OX40 agonist ivuxolimab in advanced cancers. Measured with immunoSEQ multiplex PCR; TCRdb has only the in-frame clones, and not every one. The table shows about 34,000 clones, with approximately 91% occurring only once. The source was CD4+ or CD8+ T cells sorted from blood, collected in a trial of the OX40 agonist ivuxolimab. These TCRs come from an adult with an advanced solid tumor such as melanoma, head and neck, liver or kidney cancer.

The chain has TRBV27 and TRBJ2-7, with 11 positions matching TRBD2. With 2 bases clipped from V and 2 bases from J, the junction kept 2 bases outside the gene matches. Germline assignment: CDR1 MNHEY and CDR2 SMNVEV (reference sequence). CDR3 length: 15 amino acids. CDR3 coding DNA: TGTGCCAGCAGTTTACTAGCGGGGGGCCCCTACGAGCAGTACTTC. Translating it yields CASSLLAGGPYEQYF.

The chain couples TRBV6-5 to TRBJ1-1; no reliable D call. Germline V CDR1 and CDR2: MNHEY, SVGAGI. CDR3 size: 13 residues. V lost 5 bases, J lost 0 bases, and 7 bases lay in between. The DNA of the CDR3 is TGTGCCAGCAGTCGTGTCTTGAACACTGAAGCTTTCTTT. Its protein is CASSRVLNTEAFF.

The chain is built from TRBV5-1 and TRBJ2-5; the D is unclear. The V end lost 4 bases, the J end lost 2 bases, and 3 bases lay between the germline ends. The CDR3 is 11 residues long. Germline V gene lookup returns CDR1 SGHRS and CDR2 YFSETQ. The CDR3 region is CASSLQETQYF. As DNA, the CDR3 is TGCGCCAGCAGCCTACAAGAGACCCAGTACTTC.

This rearrangement joins TRBV28 to TRBJ1-2; 9 bases agree with TRBD1. Germline loops: CDR1 MDHEN, CDR2 SYDVKM. V trimming: 4 bases; J trimming: 6 bases; junction bases outside the gene matches: 9. This CDR3 is built from 15 residues. The CDR3 DNA reads as TGTGCCAGCAGTTACCCTGGACAGGGGTGGGATGGCTACACCTTC. Translating it yields CASSYPGQGWDGYTF.

The rearrangement joins TRBV6-5 to TRBJ2-7, with 7 bases matching TRBD1. Trimming removed 2 bases from V and 4 bases from J; junction bases left unmatched: 5. This CDR3 is built from 14 residues. Germline CDR1 is MNHEY and CDR2 is SVGAGI. CDR3 DNA: TGTGCCAGCAGTTACGCCGGACAGGCATACGAGCAGTACTTC. Its protein is CASSYAGQAYEQYF.

The rearrangement uses TRBV12-5 and TRBJ2-2, with D tentatively TRBD1 (7 bases). V lost 2 bases and J lost 3, with 16 bases in between. The CDR3 sequence is 17 residues long. Germline-derived CDR1 and CDR2 are LGHNT and FRNRAP. The CDR3 region is CASGLPRQGGDTGELFF. The CDR3 DNA reads as TGTGCTAGTGGTTTGCCTCGACAGGGAGGCGACACCGGGGAGCTGTTTTTT.

The rearrangement uses TRBV6-6 and TRBJ1-2, with 11 bases identical to TRBD1. The CDR3 is 13 amino acids. Germline V CDR1 and CDR2: MNHNY, SVGAGI (reference sequence). Trimming cost V 5 bases and J 8 bases; bases outside gene matches: 4. CDR3 DNA: TGTGCCAGCAGTCGGACAGGGGGCAGAGGCTACACCTTC. It encodes CASSRTGGRGYTF.

The V and J genes are TRBV7-3 and TRBJ2-1; 12 bases agree with TRBD2. Trimming removed 5 bases from V and 5 bases from J; junction bases left unmatched: 7. CDR1 is SGHTA and CDR2 is FQGTGA in the germline V gene. This CDR3 comprises 16 residues. The CDR3 loop reads CASSPPLAGGDNEQFF. For the CDR3, the DNA is TGTGCCAGCAGCCCGCCACTAGCGGGAGGTGACAATGAGCAGTTCTTC.

V usage is TRBV28 and J usage is TRBJ2-3; TRBD2 matches 7 bases. Germline CDR1 is MDHEN and CDR2 is SYDVKM. This CDR3 has 15 amino acids. With 4 bases clipped from V and 1 base from J, the junction kept 5 bases outside the gene matches. The CDR3 spells CASSSLAGGTDTQYF. The DNA of the CDR3 is TGTGCCAGCAGTTCATTAGCGGGCGGCACAGATACGCAGTATTTT.

The CDR3 region has the DNA TGCGCCAGCAGCTCGACCGGGACAGGGTCTTACGAGCAGTACTTC. Its translation: CASSSTGTGSYEQYF. The genes are TRBV5-1 and TRBJ2-7; 9 bases are a match to TRBD1. Germline V gene lookup returns CDR1 SGHRS and CDR2 YFSETQ. The CDR3 length is 15 residues. V lost 3 bases and J lost 4; bases outside the gene matches: 8.

The chain recombines TRBV6-6 with TRBJ1-1; D is unclear. CDR1 MNHNY and CDR2 SVGAGI come from the germline V gene (reference sequence). The CDR3 loop spans 15 amino acids. V was shortened by 5 bases and J by 4 bases, with 17 bases between the two germline ends. The CDR3 bases are TGTGCCAGCAGTGACTACCAAGCACGGGGCACTGAAGCTTTCTTT. The encoded protein is CASSDYQARGTEAFF.

V and J are TRBV4-3 and TRBJ1-2; D ambiguous. From germline, CDR1 is LGHNA and CDR2 YSLEER. The CDR3 is 15 residues long. Deletions cut 1 base from V and 8 bases from J, with 17 bases between. The CDR3 loop reads CASSQAWTASMGYTF. The CDR3 bases are TGCGCCAGCAGCCAAGCTTGGACCGCCTCTATGGGCTACACCTTC.

The V call is TRBV6-6, the J call TRBJ2-3; D possibly matches TRBD1 or TRBD2 (5 bases each). The V gene lost 2 bases and the J gene lost 2 bases, with 11 bases spanning the gap. CDR3 size: 15 residues. The germline V gene has CDR1 MNHNY and CDR2 SVGAGI (reference sequence). The CDR3, as DNA: TGTGCCAGCAGTTACCAGGGACGGTCCACAGATACGCAGTATTTT. Its protein is CASSYQGRSTDTQYF.

J is TRBJ2-1 and V is TRBV5-4; D gene uncertain. CDR3 length equals 11 residues. The germline CDR1 and CDR2 sequences are SGHNT and YYREEE (reference sequence). V was pared by 5 bases and J by 8 bases, with 8 bases between. This CDR3 reads CASRGSHEQFF. CDR3 in DNA: TGTGCCAGCAGGGGTTCGCATGAGCAGTTCTTC.

The chain combines TRBV7-2 with TRBJ2-2; D might be TRBD1 (5 bases). The germline V and J ends were trimmed by 3 bases and 1 base, with 12 bases remaining between them. The germline V gene encodes CDR1 SGHTA and CDR2 FQGNSA. The CDR3 totals 16 residues. In DNA, the CDR3 is TGTGCCAGCAGCTTTGAAAGCACAGGGAACACCGGGGAGCTGTTTTTT. Protein sequence: CASSFESTGNTGELFF.